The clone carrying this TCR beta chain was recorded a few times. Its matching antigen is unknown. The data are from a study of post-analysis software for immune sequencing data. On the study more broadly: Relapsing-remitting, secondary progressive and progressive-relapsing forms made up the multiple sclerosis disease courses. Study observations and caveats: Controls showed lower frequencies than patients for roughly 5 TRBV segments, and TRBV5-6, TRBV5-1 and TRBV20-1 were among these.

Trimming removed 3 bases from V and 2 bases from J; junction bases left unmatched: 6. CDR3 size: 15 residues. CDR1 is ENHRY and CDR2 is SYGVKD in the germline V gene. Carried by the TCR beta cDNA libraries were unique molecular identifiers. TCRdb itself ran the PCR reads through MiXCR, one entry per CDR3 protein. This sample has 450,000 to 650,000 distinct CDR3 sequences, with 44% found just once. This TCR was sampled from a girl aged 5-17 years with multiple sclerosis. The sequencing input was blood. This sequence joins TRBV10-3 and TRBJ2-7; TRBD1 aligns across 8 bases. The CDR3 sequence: CAISEEDRVTYEQYF. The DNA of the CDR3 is TGTGCCATCAGTGAAGAGGACAGGGTCACCTACGAGCAGTACTTC.